This entry describes one TCR beta chain. The clone's antigen remains unknown. Base qualities are not recorded, but no much larger clone differs from it by a single base. Via the germline V gene (reference sequence), CDR1 is DFQATT and CDR2 SNEGSKA. Its CDR3 holds 12 amino acids, cysteine through phenylalanine. Only the CDR3 region is kept as DNA, spanning 36 bases read in frame from base 1. V sheds 3 bases and J sheds 8 bases, leaving 13 bases between their ends. Six healthy women forming three monozygous twin pairs were used as donors. All three twin pairs had been raised together and were thought likely to have encountered the same vaccines and infectious agents. RNA was isolated from peripheral blood mononuclear cells and used to prepare TCR cDNA libraries. The data derive from a study of identical twins' blood T cells (dated by TCRdb to 2012 to 2014). About the study as a whole: Around 50 million Illumina reads were obtained across approximately twelve libraries, comprising six alpha-chain and six beta-chain libraries. To assess how genetics influences repertoire formation, the study used next-generation sequencing to compare the TCR alpha and beta chain repertoires of three pairs of monozygous twins.

Findings and caveats that apply to the study as a whole: Independent studies were stated to be required to validate the proposed role of the TCRalpha J segment in MHC recognition during thymic selection. Among the most abundant TCRbeta clonotypes, more CDR3 sequences were shared by each donor with her twin than with unrelated donors. How many CDR3 clonotypes two donors shared depended mainly on the product of their cloneset sizes, and the twins did not clearly stray from this trend. V gene usage, even among non-selected out-of-frame TCRbeta clonotypes, was reported to be markedly more similar within twin pairs than between unrelated donors. Because the twins were reared together, environmental influences could not be excluded as an explanation for twin similarity.

Receptors were amplified or captured by 5' RACE. TCRdb shows the sequencer as Illumina Genome Analyzer IIx. To prepare the RNA-based TCR cDNA libraries, a previously described protocol was followed, with several modifications. To prevent cross-contamination, sample-specific barcodes were introduced on both ends of each TCR cDNA library during cDNA synthesis and amplification. The published analysis was carried out like this. Between about 90,000 and nearly 550,000 clonotypes were identified per individual, and roughly 2 to 3.6 million CDR3-containing reads were obtained per library. Reads carrying improper barcode index combinations were removed, after which the MiTCR software was used to build a cloneset for each library. While assembling CDR3 clonotypes, MiTCR corrected PCR and sequencing errors and either filtered or rescued low-quality reads. Artificial out-of-frame clonotypes were removed by being mapped to in-frame sequences, with one indel in the CDR3 allowed. Similarity in V and J gene usage between donors was calculated as the Jensen-Shannon divergence divided by the mean entropy. TCRdb reprocessed the public reads (quality trimming at Q25 with fastp, clone calling with MiXCR) and kept in-frame beta chains. Each CDR3 protein appears once, grouped with its most common genes and DNA. None of the V and J calls come from the authors' own analysis; TCRdb made them. For this sample there are around 380,000 distinct CDR3 sequences; 28% appear just once. 6% to 7% of the sample lies in the top ten.

Sequencing was done on a sample of PBMCs. The sequence was collected from a woman aged 18-55 years in good health. The receptor chain draws on TRBV20-1 and TRBJ1-2, with the identity of the D gene unclear. The nucleotide sequence reads as follows: TGCAGTGCTAGGTCCAGGACCTCCGGCTACACCTTC. This encodes CSARSRTSGYTF.